This note documents a single TCR beta chain sequence. V lost 0 bases and J lost 9, with 18 bases in between. This CDR3 is 15 amino acids long. CDR1 MNHNY and CDR2 SVGAGI come from the germline V gene (reference sequence). Some clones are missing from TCRdb's copy, which holds only in-frame ones; the method was immunoSEQ multiplex PCR. The sample records about 75,000 clones, more than 85% being singletons. These data belong to a study of technical replicates of blood from a few donors. This receptor was taken from a human donor in good health. Some clones in this sample may be carry-over from other donors' samples. Sequenced: PBMCs. J is TRBJ2-7 and V is TRBV6-6, with D perhaps TRBD2 (5 bases). CDR3 loop: CASSYSRTGPRGQYF. CDR3 sequence (DNA): TGTGCCAGCAGTTACTCTCGGACCGGACCTCGGGGGCAGTACTTC.